The clone carrying this TCR beta chain was seen only a few times. The CDR3 is 14 residues long. Germline trimming cut 4 bases from V and 6 bases from J; bases unmatched to any gene: 6. The germline gives CDR1 MGHDK, CDR2 SYGVNS. The data were obtained in a study of T cells in tuberculosis. Profiling relied on immunoSEQ multiplex PCR, and the TCRdb table lists in-frame clones only, not all of them. The table records under 40,000 clones, roughly 86% of them present only once. Time point indicated: new active TB diagnosis, blood taken before or within 7 days of starting treatment. This chain links TRBV25-1 with TRBJ2-1, with 7 bases fitting TRBD2. Sample: PBMCs, taken at tuberculosis diagnosis. This TCR was recovered from an adult with tuberculosis. CDR3 DNA sequence: TGTGCCAGCAGTGCCCCGGGACTACGCAATGAGCAGTTCTTC. Translating it yields CASSAPGLRNEQFF. Complete variable domain (other parts from reference TRBV25-1 and TRBJ2-1): EADIYQTPRYLVIGTGKKITLECSQTMGHDKMYWYQQDPGMELHLIHYSYGVNSTEKGDLSSESTVSRIRTEHFPLTLESARPSHTSQYLCASSAPGLRNEQFFGPGTRLTVL.